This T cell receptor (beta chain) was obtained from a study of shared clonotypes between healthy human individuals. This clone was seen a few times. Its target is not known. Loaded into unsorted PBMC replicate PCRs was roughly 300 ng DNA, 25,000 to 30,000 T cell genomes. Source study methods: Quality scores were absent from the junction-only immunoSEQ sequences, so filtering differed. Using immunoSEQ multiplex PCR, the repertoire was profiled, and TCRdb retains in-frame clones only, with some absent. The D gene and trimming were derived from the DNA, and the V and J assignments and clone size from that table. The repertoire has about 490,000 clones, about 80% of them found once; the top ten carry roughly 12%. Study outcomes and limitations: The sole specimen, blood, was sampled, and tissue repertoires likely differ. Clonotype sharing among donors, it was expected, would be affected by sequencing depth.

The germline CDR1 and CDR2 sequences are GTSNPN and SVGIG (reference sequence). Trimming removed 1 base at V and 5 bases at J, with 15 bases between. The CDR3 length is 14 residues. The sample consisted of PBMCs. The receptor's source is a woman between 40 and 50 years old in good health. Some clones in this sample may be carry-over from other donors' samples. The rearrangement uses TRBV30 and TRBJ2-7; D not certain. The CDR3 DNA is TGTGCCTGGAGTGGGGAAAGGCTGGCCAACGAGCAGTACTTC. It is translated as CAWSGERLANEQYF.